What follows describes a single T cell receptor delta chain. This clone has a handful of counts. No antigen is known for it. The protein TCRdb gives is from a much larger clone and does not agree with this DNA's translation at residue 3, likely a read error; the protein shown here comes from the DNA. The data are from a study of gamma-delta T cells after stem cell transplantation (dated by TCRdb to the mid-2010s). The cysteine opens and the phenylalanine closes a CDR3 of 15 amino acids. Kept here is only the CDR3 DNA, which spans 45 bases and is read in frame from base 1. The germline V gene sets CDR1 to GEAIGNYY and CDR2 to EKD. Libraries were prepared through RT-PCR. The sequencer listed for this sample is Illumina MiSeq. Via CATT, TCRdb reprocessed the public reads, and rows with identical DNA were then joined. Here the sample has over 2,500 delta-chain clones; approximately 2.9% occur a single time. The ten largest clones add up to 20% to 30% of the sample.

The rearranged chain carries TRDV2 and TRDJ1; 6 matching bases give a weak D call of TRDD3. Specimen: gamma-delta T cells. The sequence came from a human donor. It is not recorded whose cells these are; they may come from a transplant donor. The DNA sequence is as follows: TGTGCCTATGACTCGTTACTGGGATCCACCGATAAACTCATCTTT. The translation is CAYDSLLGSTDKLIF.